This TCR beta chain was observed in a study of blood T cell repertoires in COVID-19. Study overall: Samples of COVID-19 (acute and convalescent) were obtained from the United States, Italy and Spain. Sample material is recorded as cDNA or gDNA derived from T cells, B-cell-depleted T cells, or PBMCs.

Per the original methods: Amplification of reference gene primers was used by the study to estimate nucleated cell counts. The table came from immunoSEQ multiplex PCR; TCRdb's copy has only in-frame clones and leaves some out. The DNA gave D and trimming, while V, J and clone size come from that table. The table records roughly 100,000 clones, roughly 80% of them present only once. The V gene lost 1 base and the J gene lost 3 bases, with 18 bases spanning the gap. CDR3 size: 17 residues. The germline gives CDR1 LNHDA, CDR2 SQIVND (reference sequence). The sample taken for sequencing was peripheral blood. This chain joins TRBV19 and TRBJ1-2; possibly TRBD1 for D (6 bases). The clonotype was recovered from a woman older than 75 with acute or convalescent COVID-19. The CDR3 reads CASSIATRKGGDYGYTF. CDR3 in DNA: TGTGCCAGTAGTATAGCGACAAGGAAAGGGGGTGACTATGGCTACACCTTC. Together with reference TRBV19 and TRBJ1-2, the CDR3 gives the full variable domain: DGGITQSPKYLFRKEGQNVTLSCEQNLNHDAMYWYRQDPGQGLRLIYYSQIVNDFQKGDIAEGYSVSREKKESFPLTVTSAQKNPTAFYLCASSIATRKGGDYGYTFGSGTRLTVV.